This TCR beta chain is drawn from a study of T-cell reconstitution after alpha-beta-depleted transplantation in children (dated by TCRdb to the mid-2010s). About the study as a whole: Using TCR repertoire profiling, the study quantitatively followed how T-cell immune reconstitution unfolded in children after TCRalphabeta/CD19-depleted allogeneic hematopoietic cell transplantation. Overall results and qualifications from the work: Apparently early alphabetaT-cell count recovery about two months after transplant reportedly relied on only several hundred rapidly expanded clones derived from non-depleted graft cells. In some patients, the high TCRbeta diversity seen at day 60 was put down to recipient T cells and intrathymic progenitors that had survived conditioning. Over the following months the frequencies of hyperexpanded clones went down, and after one year T-cell counts and TCRbeta diversity were mostly credited to newly produced T cells.

The meaning of the sample's treatment or condition label: allogeneic hematopoietic cell transplantation with graft depleted of TCRalphabeta T cells and CD19 B cells. TCRalphabeta/CD19-depleted allogeneic hematopoietic cell grafts were given to the transplant recipients, all of whom were children. This clonotype was counted ten times or more. It has no known antigen specificity. No base quality information exists; no much larger clone differs at one position. The germline V gene provides CDR1 SQVTM and CDR2 ANQGSEA. V has 5 bases trimmed and J has 0 bases trimmed; junction bases matching no gene number 9. The CDR3 spans 15 residues, from the cysteine through the phenylalanine. The only DNA kept is the CDR3, 45 bases in frame from the first base. The library was built by means of PCR. The listed sequencing device is Illumina HiSeq 2500. To normalize quantification of the TCRbeta repertoire, the TCR libraries were built with molecular barcoding that relied on unique molecular identifiers. Using fastp at Q25 and MiXCR, TCRdb reprocessed the public reads and kept productive beta chains. Identical CDR3 proteins give one entry, which carries the most common genes and DNA. The sample table lists over 150,000 distinct CDR3 sequences, 5.5% to 7% of them with a count of one. The ten largest make up about 4.4% of the sample.

The chain is made from TRBV29-1 and TRBJ2-7; 8 bases in the middle match TRBD2. The source material was PBMCs, sampled before TCRalphabeta/CD19-depleted stem cell transplant. The sequence came from a girl under three years old with combined immunodeficiency, due to receive a stem cell transplant. The nucleotide sequence is TGCAGCGTTTATGGCGGGAGCGGGAGCTCCTACGAGCAGTACTTC. Its translation reads: CSVYGGSGSSYEQYF.